This T cell receptor (beta chain) was sequenced for a study of shared clonotypes between healthy human individuals. Germline CDR1 and CDR2: SGHTA and FQGTGA. The CDR3 runs to 16 residues. J gave up 1 base and V 4 bases, and 7 bases lay outside the gene matches. Generated by immunoSEQ multiplex PCR, the TCRdb table keeps only in-frame clones and is missing some. The sample lists under 2.5 million clones, around 90% occurring once. Sequenced sample: naive CD4+ T cells from PBMCs. Subset of the sample: CD45RA+ positively selected. The rearrangement links TRBV7-3 to TRBJ2-1, with TRBD2 identical over 7 bases. The source is a man aged 18 to 29 in good health. Some clones in this sample may be carry-over from other donors' samples. In DNA, the CDR3 is TGTGCCAGCAGCTCCTCAGCGGGAAAGTCCTACAATGAGCAGTTCTTC. Its protein product is CASSSSAGKSYNEQFF.